This T cell receptor beta chain was sequenced in a study of T cells in localized non-small cell lung cancer. Findings of the study overall: The highest T cell clonality was in uninvolved adjacent lung, above tumor.

Trimming shortened V by 2 bases and J by 1 base, and 11 bases separated the two germline ends. The CDR3 is made up of 15 amino acids. Germline V gene data show CDR1 as SGHRS and CDR2 as YFSETQ. TCRdb keeps only in-frame clones here, not all; method: immunoSEQ multiplex PCR. This repertoire shows about 77,000 clones, more than 75% found once; its top ten account for 20%. This clone was detected once. Its antigen is not known. This chain joins TRBV5-1 and TRBJ2-3, with D possibly being TRBD2 (6 bases). The receptor comes from a woman aged 35-75 years with stage I squamous cell lung carcinoma. This sample comprised peripheral blood, obtained before any cancer treatment. The CDR3 protein is CASSLAWGGTDTQYF. The CDR3 region has the DNA TGCGCCAGCAGCTTAGCCTGGGGGGGCACAGATACGCAGTATTTT.